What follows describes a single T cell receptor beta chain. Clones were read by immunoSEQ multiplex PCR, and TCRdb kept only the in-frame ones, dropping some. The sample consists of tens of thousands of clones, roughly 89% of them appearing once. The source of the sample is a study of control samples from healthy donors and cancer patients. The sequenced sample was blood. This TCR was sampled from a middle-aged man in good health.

In DNA, the CDR3 is TGCGCCAGCAGCAAGGACAGCTATGGCTACACCTTC. This gives the protein CASSKDSYGYTF. The rearrangement uses TRBV5-1 and TRBJ1-2; D may be TRBD1 (6 bases). In germline, CDR1 is SGHRS, CDR2 YFSETQ. This CDR3 contains 12 residues. V was shortened by 4 bases and J by 4 bases, with 8 bases between the two germline ends.